Presented here are 17 T cell receptor beta chains from one specimen sequenced in a study of cytomegalovirus exposure and HLA in healthy donors. Primers included in the PCR were 60 Vbeta and 13 Jbeta primers. Libraries were prepared by immunoSEQ multiplex PCR; TCRdb keeps only in-frame clonotypes and omits some of them. The sample has fewer than 150,000 clones; 65% to 85% are singletons. Sequencing was performed on PBMCs. Receptor source: a man over 45 in good health and CMV-seronegative.

This clone was observed a handful of times. V usage is TRBV6-1 and J usage is TRBJ2-1; the D gene is possibly TRBD2 (7 bases). CDR3 size: 13 residues. Germline V gene sequence: CDR1 MNHNS, CDR2 SASEGT. V was trimmed by 6 bases and J by 5 bases, leaving 11 bases between them. This CDR3 is CASRRGGHNEQFF. Here the CDR3 DNA reads TGTGCCAGCAGAAGGGGGGGTCACAATGAGCAGTTCTTC.

The chain combines TRBV5-1 with TRBJ2-2; 7 nucleotides align to TRBD2. The trim removed 6 bases at V and 7 bases at J, leaving 12 bases unmatched. From germline, CDR1 is SGHRS and CDR2 YFSETQ. The CDR3 sequence is 15 residues long. The CDR3 region is CASTKTAGNGGELFF. The DNA of the CDR3 is TGCGCCAGCACCAAAACAGCGGGGAACGGCGGGGAGCTGTTTTTT.

The chain has TRBV30 and TRBJ2-7; weak D call: TRBD2 (5 bases). Germline V CDR1 and CDR2: GTSNPN, SVGIG (reference sequence). Deletions cut 0 bases from V and 6 bases from J, with 6 bases between. This CDR3 has 11 residues. CDR3 protein: CAWSVLGEQYF. In nucleotides, the CDR3 is TGTGCCTGGAGTGTACTAGGCGAGCAGTACTTC.

This rearrangement joins TRBV28 to TRBJ2-1, with 9 bases lining up with TRBD2. The CDR3 has 16 amino acids. Germline trimming cut 2 bases from V and 2 bases from J; bases unmatched to any gene: 4. In germline, CDR1 is MDHEN, CDR2 SYDVKM. CDR3 nucleotides: TGTGCCAGCAGTTTAAACGTAGCGGGAGCCTACAATGAGCAGTTCTTC. Amino acid sequence: CASSLNVAGAYNEQFF.

The chain joins TRBV5-1 to TRBJ2-7; possibly TRBD2 for D (5 bases). The V gene lost 2 bases and the J gene lost 2 bases, with 11 bases spanning the gap. Germline loops: CDR1 SGHRS, CDR2 YFSETQ. The CDR3 spans 14 residues. The CDR3 protein is CASSLSTGAYEQYF. The CDR3 DNA reads as TGCGCCAGCAGCTTATCCACCGGGGCCTACGAGCAGTACTTC.

This clone was picked up a small number of times. V usage is TRBV25-1 and J usage is TRBJ1-1; D is unresolved. This CDR3 contains 12 residues. CDR1 MGHDK and CDR2 SYGVNS come from the germline V gene. The ends were cut back, 9 bases at V and 3 bases at J, with 11 bases in the middle. The CDR3 region has the DNA TGTGCCAGTAGGCGCGGTGACACTGAAGCTTTCTTT. It is translated as CASRRGDTEAFF. Variable domain in full (rest from reference TRBV25-1 and TRBJ1-1): EADIYQTPRYLVIGTGKKITLECSQTMGHDKMYWYQQDPGMELHLIHYSYGVNSTEKGDLSSESTVSRIRTEHFPLTLESARPSHTSQYLCASRRGDTEAFFGQGTRLTVV.

This clone appeared a single time. This rearrangement joins TRBV28 to TRBJ1-5; a weak D match, TRBD1 (6 bases). Germline V gives CDR1 MDHEN, CDR2 SYDVKM. Trimming took off 5 bases at V and 6 bases at J, with 14 bases between the two ends. The CDR3 length is 14 residues. The CDR3 DNA reads TGTGCCAGCAGTGCCCAGGGGTTTGGTCAGCCCCAGCATTTT. As protein: CASSAQGFGQPQHF. Looking up the rest from reference TRBV28 and TRBJ1-5 gives the full variable domain: DVKVTQSSRYLVKRTGEKVFLECVQDMDHENMFWYRQDPGLGLRLIYFSYDVKMKEKGDIPEGYSVSREKKERFSLILESASTNQTSMYLCASSAQGFGQPQHFGDGTRLSIL.

This sequence joins TRBV4-1 and TRBJ2-5; 14 nucleotides match TRBD2. V shed 3 bases, J shed 5 bases, and the junction held 11 bases outside the gene matches. Germline V gene sequence: CDR1 MGHRA, CDR2 YSYEKL. The CDR3 spans 18 residues. The CDR3 reads CASSQRTSGRSGSETQYF. CDR3 nucleotide sequence: TGCGCCAGCAGCCAGAGGACTAGCGGGAGGTCCGGATCGGAGACCCAGTACTTC.

The rearrangement links TRBV28 to TRBJ2-7; D is unclear. The CDR3 has 12 amino acids. From germline, CDR1 is MDHEN and CDR2 SYDVKM. Trimming pared 2 bases from V and 4 bases from J, leaving 6 bases between. CDR3 coding DNA: TGTGCCAGCAGTTTAAGAGGTTACGAGCAGTACTTC. Translated: CASSLRGYEQYF.

V usage is TRBV29-1 and J usage is TRBJ1-5; 7 nucleotides match TRBD1. Germline V gene data show CDR1 as SQVTM and CDR2 as ANQGSEA. CDR3 length equals 14 residues. Unmatched junction bases numbered 5, after V lost 3 bases and J lost 3 bases. The CDR3 DNA reads as TGCAGCGTTGACGGGACAGAGAACAATCAGCCCCAGCATTTT. Residues: CSVDGTENNQPQHF.

The chain has TRBV13 and TRBJ2-7; unclear D gene. Germline CDR1 and CDR2: PRHDT and FYEKMQ (reference sequence). Trimming pared 5 bases from V and 0 bases from J, leaving 11 bases between. The CDR3 covers 14 residues. CDR3 nucleotide sequence: TGTGCCAGCAGCCAACGCGGCCGCTCCTACGAGCAGTACTTC. It is translated as CASSQRGRSYEQYF. The full variable domain, with the rest looked up from reference TRBV13 and TRBJ2-7, is AAGVIQSPRHLIKEKRETATLKCYPIPRHDTVYWYQQGPGQDPQFLISFYEKMQSDKGSIPDRFSAQQFSDYHSELNMSSLELGDSALYFCASSQRGRSYEQYFGPGTRLTVT.

This chain uses TRBV14 with TRBJ1-3; tentatively, D is TRBD1 (5 bases). Germline V gives CDR1 SGHDN, CDR2 FVKESK. The CDR3 has 15 residues. V gave up 4 bases and J gave up 3 bases, with 13 bases separating them. CDR3 bases: TGTGCCAGCAGCCGGCAGGGCGGTTATGGAAACACCATATATTTT. As protein: CASSRQGGYGNTIYF.

This chain links TRBV30 with TRBJ1-4; tentative D call: TRBD1 (6 bases). Germline CDR1 GTSNPN, CDR2 SVGIG (reference sequence). The CDR3 totals 13 residues. Trimming shortened V by 2 bases and J by 5 bases, and 9 bases separated the two germline ends. CDR3 nucleotide sequence: TGTGCCTGGAGTAAGGGGGGGAATGAAAAACTGTTTTTT. Protein: CAWSKGGNEKLFF.

This clone appeared a single time. The chain is built from TRBV2 and TRBJ2-1; TRBD1 aligns across 8 bases. This CDR3 contains 13 residues. Germline V gene lookup returns CDR1 SNHLY and CDR2 FYNNEI. V trimming: 2 bases; J trimming: 8 bases; junction bases outside the gene matches: 2. Written as DNA, the CDR3 is TGTGCCAGCAGTGAATCAGGGGGCCATGAGCAGTTCTTC. Translated: CASSESGGHEQFF.

This chain uses TRBV7-2 with TRBJ2-3, with 14 positions matching TRBD2. The CDR3 contains 17 residues. Trimming removed 5 bases from V and 2 bases from J; junction bases left unmatched: 6. The V gene's germline CDR1 is SGHTA and CDR2 FQGNSA. This CDR3 is CASSPPGLAGVTDTQYF. In DNA form, the CDR3 reads TGTGCCAGCAGCCCCCCGGGACTAGCGGGAGTCACAGATACGCAGTATTTT.

In nucleotides, the CDR3 is TGTGCCTGGAGACGGGGTACCTACGAGCAGTACTTC. Translated, it gives CAWRRGTYEQYF. The V gene is TRBV30, the J gene TRBJ2-7; perhaps TRBD2 as D (5 bases). Per germline, CDR1 GTSNPN and CDR2 SVGIG (reference sequence). The CDR3 loop spans 12 amino acids. Trimming left V 3 bases short and J 2 bases short, with 8 bases between.

This rearrangement joins TRBV28 to TRBJ2-7, with TRBD2 matching over 7 bases. The length of the CDR3 is 17 residues. The V gene's germline CDR1 is MDHEN and CDR2 SYDVKM. Unmatched junction bases numbered 18, after V lost 8 bases and J lost 2 bases. The CDR3 loop is CASSFGGGLAQTYEQYF. CDR3 DNA: TGTGCCAGCTCGTTTGGGGGAGGGCTAGCGCAAACCTACGAGCAGTACTTC.